A selection of T cell receptor beta chains follows, all from one sample in a study of T cells in Graves' hyperthyroidism and ophthalmopathy. TCRdb called the multiplex PCR reads again in MiXCR, with one record for every CDR3 protein. Among about 560,000 distinct CDR3 sequences listed, 15% to 19% were seen once. The sequenced sample consisted of blood. All receptors derive from a woman aged 25 to 39 with Graves' hyperthyroidism. CDR3s include the opening cysteine and the closing phenylalanine or tryptophan. The D gene is left open where the match is weak. Clone size is given for some rows only: seen once, a few or many times, or a class if the clone is expanded.

12	many	TRBV5-6	TRBJ2-7	-	TGTGCCAGCAGTTACAGGTCCAGCGAGCAGTACTTC	CASSYRSSEQYF
16	-	TRBV6-2/TRBV6-3	TRBJ2-1	-	TGTGCCAGCAGACCTACTAGCAGGAGCTCCTACAATGAGCAGTTCTTC	CASRPTSRSSYNEQFF
14	few	TRBV28	TRBJ1-6	-	TGTGCCAGCAGGTCTGACAGCTATAATTCACCCCTCCACTTT	CASRSDSYNSPLHF
14	many	TRBV28	TRBJ2-7	-	TGTGCCAGCAGTTTGAAGGGAAGAGCCTACGAGCAGTACTTC	CASSLKGRAYEQYF
13	-	TRBV30	TRBJ2-7	-	TGTGCCTGGAGCCCGGGGTTATCCTACGAGCAGTACTTC	CAWSPGLSYEQYF
14	-	TRBV5-1	TRBJ2-7	-	TGCGCCAGCAGCTTGGGGGGGGCCGAAAACGAGCAGTACTTC	CASSLGGAENEQYF
17	-	TRBV20-1	TRBJ2-1	TRBD2	TGCAGTGCTCCGAAGGGGGCTAGCGGGAGCTCCTACAATGAGCAGTTCTTC	CSAPKGASGSSYNEQFF
15	few	TRBV5-1	TRBJ1-2	-	TGCGCCAGCAGCTCTACCGGGACGGGAGGCTATGGCTACACCTTC	CASSSTGTGGYGYTF
13	-	TRBV20-1	TRBJ2-5	TRBD1	TGCAGTGCCGCCGGGACAGGGGAAGAGACCCAGTACTTC	CSAAGTGEETQYF
14	many	TRBV5-1	TRBJ1-1	-	TGCGCCAGCAGCTTGGCTGAAGAGAACACTGAAGCTTTCTTT	CASSLAEENTEAFF
13	few	TRBV7-3	TRBJ2-2	-	TGTGCCAGCAGGTTCACGATCACCGGGGAGCTGTTTTTT	CASRFTITGELFF
14	many	TRBV5-1	TRBJ2-7	TRBD2	TGCGCCAGCAGCTTGAGCGGGAGAGTCTACGAGCAGTACTTC	CASSLSGRVYEQYF
18	-	TRBV4-3	TRBJ2-2	TRBD2	TGCGCCAGCAGCCAAGGTCCGTGGCGGGAGAGTAACACCGGGGAGCTGTTTTTT	CASSQGPWRESNTGELFF
16	-	TRBV6-2/TRBV6-3	TRBJ2-1	TRBD2	TGTGCCAGCAGAAGAGACCCGGGACTAGCGGACAATGAGCAGTTCTTC	CASRRDPGLADNEQFF
15	many	TRBV28	TRBJ1-5	-	TGTGCCAGCAGTTTAGTCGTGACAGAGTATCAGCCCCAGCATTTT	CASSLVVTEYQPQHF
13	-	TRBV20-1	TRBJ2-5	TRBD1	TGCAGTGCGCGGGGACAGGTACAAGAGACCCAGTACTTC	CSARGQVQETQYF
14	many	TRBV11-2	TRBJ1-1	-	TGTGCCAGCAGCAGGTCGATCTCGAACACTGAAGCTTTCTTT	CASSRSISNTEAFF
16	few	TRBV18	TRBJ1-1	-	TGTGCCAGCTCACCATTATCTGCGGCAGGCGGACCTGAAGCTTTCTTT	CASSPLSAAGGPEAFF
14	once	TRBV28	TRBJ2-7	-	TGTGCCAGCAGTGTAGGGAAAAAGGGCTACGAGCAGTACTTC	CASSVGKKGYEQYF
13	many	TRBV20-1	TRBJ1-2	TRBD1	TGCAGTGCACCCGACAGGGGGGACTATGGCTACACCTTC	CSAPDRGDYGYTF
14	many	TRBV3-1	TRBJ2-1	-	TGTGCCAGCAGCCAAAGATCCACTAGCACCGAGCAGTTCTTC	CASSQRSTSTEQFF
12	few	TRBV30	TRBJ2-7	-	TGTGCCTGGGGCCTGGAGGTCTACGAGCAGTACTTC	CAWGLEVYEQYF
16	many	TRBV13	TRBJ2-7	TRBD1	TGTGCCAGCAGCGAGATGACAGGGAAGTTAAGAAACGAGCAGTACTTC	CASSEMTGKLRNEQYF
16	many	TRBV5-1	TRBJ2-1	TRBD1	TGCGCCAGCAGCTTGGGGGCAGGGGGCGTCTACAATGAGCAGTTCTTC	CASSLGAGGVYNEQFF
15	-	TRBV14	TRBJ2-2	-	TGTGCCAGCAGCCAAGATGTCACCCCGTACGGGGAGCTGTTTTTT	CASSQDVTPYGELFF
13	many	TRBV5-1	TRBJ2-1	-	TGCGCCAGCAGCTTGCAGTTATACAATGAGCAGTTCTTC	CASSLQLYNEQFF
14	-	TRBV20-1	TRBJ2-7	-	TGCAGTGCTAGGAAGTTTGAGGGATCCTACGAGCAGTACTTC	CSARKFEGSYEQYF
16	many	TRBV24-1	TRBJ2-1	TRBD1	TGTGCCACCAGTGATCCCCGGAACAGGGGGTACAATGAGCAGTTCTTC	CATSDPRNRGYNEQFF
14	few	TRBV27	TRBJ1-5	TRBD1	TGTGCCACTAGGACAGGGCAAGGCAATCAGCCCCAGCATTTT	CATRTGQGNQPQHF
15	many	TRBV20-1	TRBJ2-4	TRBD2	TGCAGTGCTAGAGAGAGTAGAGCGGGAGGGAACATTCAGTACTTC	CSARESRAGGNIQYF
16	many	TRBV11-2	TRBJ1-1	TRBD1	TGTGCCAGCAGCGCTGACAGGGTCCGCCGGAACACTGAAGCTTTCTTT	CASSADRVRRNTEAFF
17	many	TRBV4-1	TRBJ1-1	-	TGCGCCAGCAGCCCTTCCCCCTTGCGACAAAAGAACACTGAAGCTTTCTTT	CASSPSPLRQKNTEAFF
16	many	TRBV2	TRBJ2-7	TRBD2	TGTGCCAGCAGACCCGGGACTAGCGGCCGTTCCTACGAGCAGTACTTC	CASRPGTSGRSYEQYF
14	many	TRBV4-3	TRBJ2-3	-	TGCGCCAGCAGCCAAGACTCTCGCACAGATACGCAGTATTTT	CASSQDSRTDTQYF
16	few	TRBV6-2/TRBV6-3	TRBJ2-7	TRBD2	TGTGCCAGCAGTTACCAAACACTAGCGGGAAGCTACGAGCAGTACTTC	CASSYQTLAGSYEQYF
15	-	TRBV3-1	TRBJ1-2	-	TGTGCCAGCAGCCAATTTCGGGGGATGAGCTATGGCTACACCTTC	CASSQFRGMSYGYTF
17	-	TRBV20-1	TRBJ2-1	-	TGCAGTGCTAGGCGGCGTACTAGTTCGGGGGTCTACAATGAGCAGTTCTTC	CSARRRTSSGVYNEQFF
15	few	TRBV7-9	TRBJ2-3	TRBD2	TGTGCCAGCAGCGAACTAGCGGGAATCGGAAATACGCAGTATTTT	CASSELAGIGNTQYF
14	many	TRBV4-1	TRBJ2-7	-	TGCGCCAGCAGCCAAGCACTAAATTACTACGAGCAGTACTTC	CASSQALNYYEQYF
13	many	TRBV27	TRBJ2-1	TRBD2	TGTGCCAGCAGTGTGACTAGCTGGGATGAGCAGTTCTTC	CASSVTSWDEQFF
15	-	TRBV12-3/TRBV12-4	TRBJ2-1	TRBD2	TGTGCCAGCAGTCTTAGCGGGAGTTCCTACAATAAACAGTTCTTC	CASSLSGSSYNKQFF
17	many	TRBV2	TRBJ1-1	-	TGTGCCAGCAGTGGAAGAGGTGAGGTTCGAAGTCTCACTGAAGCTTTCTTT	CASSGRGEVRSLTEAFF
14	many	TRBV6-2/TRBV6-3	TRBJ2-1	-	TGTGCCAGCAGTACCCGTGGCTCCTACAATGAGCAGTTCTTC	CASSTRGSYNEQFF
12	many	TRBV29-1	TRBJ2-3	-	TGCAGCGCCAAAGGCATGGGGGATACGCAGTATTTT	CSAKGMGDTQYF
14	many	TRBV7-2	TRBJ2-3	TRBD2	TGTGCCAGCAGCCAGCTAGCGGGGGGTAATACGCAGTATTTT	CASSQLAGGNTQYF
15	many	TRBV6-1	TRBJ1-2	TRBD1	TGTGCCAGCACAGAGGACTGGACAGGGAGTTTTGGCTACACCTTC	CASTEDWTGSFGYTF
15	-	TRBV19	TRBJ2-7	TRBD2	TGTGCCAGTAGTATATCACTAGCGGGAGTTGACGAGCAGTACTTC	CASSISLAGVDEQYF
12	-	TRBV13	TRBJ2-3	-	TGTGCCACGTCGGGGCCCACAGATACGCAGTATTTT	CATSGPTDTQYF
16	many	TRBV27	TRBJ2-1	TRBD2	TGTGCCAGCAGTTTAAGGCTAGCGGACCGCTACAATGAGCAGTTCTTC	CASSLRLADRYNEQFF
18	-	TRBV27	TRBJ2-2	TRBD2	TGTGCCAGCAGTTCGATCGGGTTTAGCGGGAGATCCACCGGGGAGCTGTTTTTT	CASSSIGFSGRSTGELFF
14	many	TRBV5-1	TRBJ2-1	-	TGCGCCAGCAGCACAGGAGGTTCCTACAATGAGCAGTTCTTC	CASSTGGSYNEQFF
14	many	TRBV30	TRBJ1-2	-	TGTGCCTGGAGTAATGACCAAGCGGGCTATGGCTACACCTTC	CAWSNDQAGYGYTF
14	many	TRBV2	TRBJ1-5	TRBD1	TGTGCCAGCAAAAGAGACAGGGCGGATCAGCCCCAGCATTTT	CASKRDRADQPQHF
14	-	TRBV30	TRBJ2-1	TRBD2	TGTGCCTGGAGTGTGGCTAGCGGACACGATGAGCAGTTCTTC	CAWSVASGHDEQFF
11	-	TRBV11-2	TRBJ2-7	-	TGTGCCAGCACCGTGTTGGGGGAGCAGTACTTC	CASTVLGEQYF
15	many	TRBV3-1	TRBJ1-2	TRBD1	TGTGCCAGCAGCCCCCAGCGAGGGGGCTTATATGGCTACACCTTC	CASSPQRGGLYGYTF